This T cell receptor beta chain was obtained from a study of T-cell reconstitution after alpha-beta-depleted transplantation in children. General study points: Newly produced T cells mostly provided counts and TCRbeta diversity after one year, as hyperexpanded clones declined. The origin of high day-60 TCRbeta diversity in some patients lay in surviving recipient T cells and thymic progenitors. Alpha-beta T cells present about two months after transplant were reported to originate from several hundred expanded graft clones.

In this sample, this clonotype turned up a few times. What it binds is not known. Unique molecular identifiers tagged the TCRbeta library. One entry per CDR3 protein, called by TCRdb with MiXCR from the PCR reads. Of about 610,000 distinct CDR3 sequences in the sample, over 20% are singletons; the top ten hold 30% to 45%. The V end was cut by 3 bases, the J end by 7 bases, with 16 bases between. Germline lookup yields CDR1 MDHEN and CDR2 SYDVKM. This CDR3 has 15 residues. The chain combines TRBV28 with TRBJ2-1, with a tentative D call TRBD1 (5 bases). The clonotype was recovered from a boy under two years old with Wiskott-Aldrich syndrome, due to receive a stem cell transplant. The sequencing used PBMCs, collected before TCRalphabeta/CD19-depleted stem cell transplant. DNA of the CDR3: TGTGCCAGCAGTTTTAGAGGTTTGGGGCAGAATGAGCAGTTCTTC. Translated, it gives CASSFRGLGQNEQFF.